This paragraph reports one T cell receptor beta chain. Then a second PCR, running about 6 to 12 cycles, was carried out with a sample-barcoded 5' primer and a J-beta primer mix. Each CDR3 protein gets one entry after TCRdb re-called the 5' RACE reads with MiXCR. The repertoire holds about 1.6 million distinct CDR3 sequences, with about 31% as singletons. This sample was taken from a study of blood T cells in healthy people across ages. For the study at large: Capture by template switching was about one barcoded beta molecule per two T cells.

The germline V gene has CDR1 DFQATT and CDR2 SNEGSKA (reference sequence). V shed 0 bases, J shed 3 bases, and the junction held 3 bases outside the gene matches. This CDR3 is 14 amino acids long. Isolation per sample recovered at least 6.5 million PBMCs. The chain employs TRBV20-1 and TRBJ2-7, with TRBD2 identical over 9 bases. The source of this sequence is a woman under 40 in good health. The sequenced sample was blood. The CDR3 region has the DNA TGCAGTGCTAGAGATGGGCGGGGGGGCTACGAGCAGTACTTC. Protein: CSARDGRGGYEQYF.